Below, 8 T cell receptor beta chains from the same sample are listed, as sequenced in a study of graft-versus-host responses after intestinal transplantation. The method was immunoSEQ multiplex PCR; TCRdb's version includes in-frame clones alone and lacks a portion of them. The sample gives tens of thousands of clones, around 90% of which show up once; roughly 4% is in the top ten. These TCRs are of unknown antigen specificity. Sequencing was performed on unstimulated CD8+ T cells sorted from spleen or lymph node cells, taken before transplant. These receptors were taken from a human donor who was the organ donor for an intestinal transplant.

The chain employs TRBV2 and TRBJ2-1, with TRBD2 matching over 8 bases. The CDR3 runs to 20 residues. The ends lost 5 bases at V and 10 bases at J; junction bases unmatched: 28. CDR1 and CDR2 (germline): SNHLY, FYNNEI. CDR3 nucleotides: TGTGCCAGCAGTCTTGAGGGCGCCAGACCATTTCGGACTAGCTTAAAGGAGCAGTTCTTC. It translates to CASSLEGARPFRTSLKEQFF.

This clone was found once. V usage is TRBV9 and J usage is TRBJ2-5; TRBD1 might be the D (6 bases). The CDR3 extends over 14 amino acids. Trimming stripped 3 bases from V and 3 bases from J, with 12 bases between. Germline assignment: CDR1 SGDLS and CDR2 YYNGEE. Here the CDR3 DNA reads TGTGCCAGCAGCGCCAGGGGTGGGGAAGAGACCCAGTACTTC. It specifies CASSARGGEETQYF. Variable domain in full (rest from reference TRBV9 and TRBJ2-5): DSGVTQTPKHLITATGQRVTLRCSPRSGDLSVYWYQQSLDQGLQFLIQYYNGEERAKGNILERFSAQQFPDLHSELNLSSLELGDSALYFCASSARGGEETQYFGPGTRLLVL.

This clone has a handful of counts. V is TRBV7-9 and J is TRBJ2-5; D perhaps matches TRBD2 (5 bases). From germline, CDR1 is SEHNR and CDR2 FQNEAQ (reference sequence). This CDR3 contains 14 residues. Trimming shortened V by 7 bases and J by 2 bases, and 14 bases separated the two germline ends. CDR3 nucleotide sequence: TGTGCCAGCACCGCCTCTGGGGAGCAAGAGACCCAGTACTTC. It is translated as CASTASGEQETQYF. The full variable domain, in which reference TRBV7-9 and TRBJ2-5 provide the parts outside the CDR3, is DTGVSQNPRHKITKRGQNVTFRCDPISEHNRLYWYRQTLGQGPEFLTYFQNEAQLEKSRLLSDRFSAERPKGSFSTLEIQRTEQGDSAMYLCASTASGEQETQYFGPGTRLLVL.

The chain links TRBV7-6 to TRBJ2-5; D not certain. Trimming left V 5 bases short and J 5 bases short, with 9 bases between. The CDR3 runs 12 residues. Germline CDR1 reads SGHVS; CDR2 reads FNYEAQ. CDR3 DNA sequence: TGTGCCAGCAGCCCTAGAGCGGAGACCCAGTACTTC. It specifies CASSPRAETQYF.

V gene TRBV4-1 combines with J gene TRBJ2-1; 8 nucleotides align to TRBD1. CDR3 length: 15 residues. With V trimmed by 1 base and J by 6 bases, 5 bases remained unmatched. CDR1 and CDR2 (germline): MGHRA, YSYEKL. As DNA, the CDR3 is TGCGCCAGCAGCCAAGTACAGGGGGGACGCAATGAGCAGTTCTTC. Its translation: CASSQVQGGRNEQFF.

The sample holds a few counts of this clone. V and J are TRBV5-6 and TRBJ2-7; perhaps TRBD2 as D (6 bases). V was pared by 2 bases and J by 1 base, with 10 bases between. This CDR3 region has 14 residues. Germline V gene lookup returns CDR1 SGHDT and CDR2 YYEEEE. CDR3 residues: CASSFPGGSYEQYV. The CDR3 nucleotides read TGTGCCAGCAGCTTCCCCGGGGGATCCTACGAGCAGTACGTC.

V is TRBV4-2 and J is TRBJ2-5; 10 bases line up with TRBD2. This CDR3 region has 17 residues. Germline V gene sequence: CDR1 LGHNA, CDR2 YNFKEQ. J lost 4 bases, V lost 3 bases, and 11 bases had no gene match. In DNA, the CDR3 is TGTGCCAGCAGCCAGGACCCTAGCGGGGGCAGAGTAGAGACCCAGTACTTC. Its protein product is CASSQDPSGGRVETQYF.

V usage is TRBV7-9 and J usage is TRBJ2-1, with D unclear. V shed 5 bases and J shed 5 bases, with 7 bases lying between them. Germline V lookup: CDR1 SEHNR, CDR2 FQNEAQ (reference sequence). This CDR3 region has 12 residues. The CDR3 is CASSPPDNEQFF. CDR3 nucleotides: TGTGCCAGCAGCCCTCCAGACAATGAGCAGTTCTTC.